This TCR beta chain was identified in a study of beta chain features in type 1 diabetes. Regarding the study as a whole: Within each of all four CD4+ subsets, Type 1 diabetes patients had TCRB CDR3s that were moderately but significantly shorter. Researchers reported that naive, central memory and Treg TCRB repertoires appeared more similar in patients than in healthy donors.

Sorted CD4+ subsets: naive, central memory, regulatory, stem cell-like memory (CD45RO/CCR7/CD25/CD127/CD95/CD27 panel). Comments on this clone: Antigen unknown.

Sequenced material consisted of expressed TCRB transcripts (all of the isolated RNA was reverse transcribed). Using immunoSEQ multiplex PCR, the repertoire was profiled, and TCRdb retains in-frame clones only, with some absent. The sample shows about 700,000 clones, about an eighth of them seen only once. CDR1 and CDR2 from the germline V gene are SEHNR and FQNEAQ (reference sequence). The length of the CDR3 is 14 residues. Trimming at V came to 2 bases and at J to 4 bases, leaving 3 bases not matched to a gene. The rearrangement joins TRBV7-9 to TRBJ2-5; TRBD2 matches at 8 bases. Sequences were obtained from naive CD4+ T cells from blood. The receptor was isolated from a man aged 18 to 30 with type 1 diabetes. The CDR3: CASSLTGGAETQYF. CDR3 bases: TGTGCCAGCAGCTTAACCGGGGGGGCAGAGACCCAGTACTTC.